This record looks at one T cell receptor (beta chain) sequence and its context. In assigning cohorts, the study relied on participant-reported clinical history. In germline, CDR1 is SNHLY, CDR2 FYNNEI. This CDR3 comprises 14 residues. The junction had 9 bases not matched to a gene; V was cut back by 8 bases and J by 2 bases. The sample comes from a study of blood T cell repertoires in COVID-19. The overall study: Specimens from acute and convalescent COVID-19 originated in the United States, Italy and Spain.

In the original analysis: Estimation of nucleated cell counts relied on the amplification of reference gene primers. The data were produced by immunoSEQ multiplex PCR, yet TCRdb's version contains in-frame clones alone and is incomplete. D and trimming come from the DNA, and the V and J calls and clone size come from that table. The sample yields some 530,000 clones, 70% to 90% seen once. This receptor was identified in a woman in her fifties or sixties who had recovered from COVID-19. This chain uses TRBV2 with TRBJ2-7, with 7 bases lining up with TRBD2. The sample was PBMCs or T cells enriched from blood (not recorded which). The CDR3 region is CASDNGLVPYEQYF. The CDR3 bases are TGTGCCAGCGACAACGGACTAGTTCCCTACGAGCAGTACTTC.